This entry lists 5 T cell receptor beta chains sequenced from one sample in a study of cytomegalovirus exposure and HLA in healthy donors. The PCR ran on 60 Vbeta and 13 Jbeta primers. Measured with immunoSEQ multiplex PCR; TCRdb has only the in-frame clones, and not every one. The sample has some 170,000 clones; 81% are singletons. The sequenced material came from PBMCs. The receptor set was obtained from a woman between 45 and 60 years old in good health and CMV-seronegative.

V usage is TRBV14 and J usage is TRBJ1-2; D unresolved. Germline CDR1 reads SGHDN; CDR2 reads FVKESK. The CDR3 has 16 residues. V lost 0 bases, J lost 4 bases, and 15 bases lay in between. The CDR3 spells CASSQEEPGRGYGYTF. Written as DNA, the CDR3 is TGTGCCAGCAGCCAAGAGGAGCCGGGAAGAGGCTATGGCTACACCTTC.

The chain carries TRBV2 and TRBJ2-7; D call uncertain. V shed 1 base and J shed 0 bases, with 10 bases lying between them. Germline V gene sequence: CDR1 SNHLY, CDR2 FYNNEI. CDR3 length equals 15 residues. The CDR3 sequence is CASSEGVTASYEQYF. The CDR3 DNA follows: TGTGCCAGCAGTGAAGGGGTTACAGCCTCCTACGAGCAGTACTTC.

DNA of the CDR3: TGTGCCAGCAGTGATTCGAGTCTAGGTGACGAGCAGTACTTC. It specifies CASSDSSLGDEQYF. This chain joins TRBV2 and TRBJ2-5; the D is unclear. With the DNA end fitting TRBJ2-7 better, the J assignment may be wrong. The CDR3 has 14 amino acids. Germline loops: CDR1 SNHLY, CDR2 FYNNEI.

The CDR3 coding sequence is TGTGCCAGCACCAAGACAGGGTGGGAGACCCAGTACTTC. Its translation: CASTKTGWETQYF. The chain combines TRBV27 with TRBJ2-5; TRBD1 matches 7 bases. V shed 7 bases, J shed 5 bases, and the junction held 7 bases outside the gene matches. The CDR3 consists of 13 residues. Germline V gives CDR1 MNHEY, CDR2 SMNVEV (reference sequence).

The V gene is TRBV4-2, the J gene TRBJ2-1, with TRBD1 as a possible D gene (5 bases). CDR1 and CDR2 from the germline V gene are LGHNA and YNFKEQ. V lost 0 bases and J lost 9, with 12 bases in between. The length of the CDR3 is 14 residues. CDR3 DNA: TGTGCCAGCAGCCAAGAGCCAGGGCCCGGTGAGCAGTTCTTC. Its translation is CASSQEPGPGEQFF.